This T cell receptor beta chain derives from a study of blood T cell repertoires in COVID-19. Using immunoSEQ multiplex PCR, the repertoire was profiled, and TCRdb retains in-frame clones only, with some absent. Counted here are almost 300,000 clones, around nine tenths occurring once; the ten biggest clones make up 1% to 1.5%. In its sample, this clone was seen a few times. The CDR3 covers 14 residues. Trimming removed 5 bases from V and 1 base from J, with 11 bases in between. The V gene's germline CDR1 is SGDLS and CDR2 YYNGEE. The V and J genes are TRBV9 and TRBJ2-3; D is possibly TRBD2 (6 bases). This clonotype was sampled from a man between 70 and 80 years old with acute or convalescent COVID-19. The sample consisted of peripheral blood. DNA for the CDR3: TGTGCCAGCAGGGAGGGGATGGGCACAGATACGCAGTATTTT. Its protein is CASREGMGTDTQYF.